This TCR beta chain was identified during a study of patients and donors after allogeneic stem cell transplantation. From the RT-PCR reads, TCRdb called clonotypes with MiXCR, one entry per CDR3 protein. The sample has approximately 90,000 distinct CDR3 sequences; approximately 5.2% are singletons. This clonotype was detected ten times or more. The CDR3 totals 15 residues. V shed 3 bases and J shed 4 bases, with 13 bases lying between them. Germline values: CDR1 SGDLS, CDR2 YYNGEE. The sequenced sample was blood, either unsorted or a sorted T cell fraction (not recorded which). This TCR came from a human donor who was either an allogeneic HSCT recipient or a stem cell or donor lymphocyte infusion donor (not recorded which). It is not recorded whose cells these are; they may come from a transplant donor. This rearrangement joins TRBV9 to TRBJ2-2, with D tentatively TRBD2 (6 bases). The CDR3 sequence: CASSGTTAGTGELFF. The CDR3 DNA sequence: TGTGCCAGCAGCGGGACTACCGCGGGCACCGGGGAGCTGTTTTTT. Using reference TRBV9 and TRBJ2-2 for the parts outside the CDR3, the full variable domain is DSGVTQTPKHLITATGQRVTLRCSPRSGDLSVYWYQQSLDQGLQFLIQYYNGEERAKGNILERFSAQQFPDLHSELNLSSLELGDSALYFCASSGTTAGTGELFFGEGSRLTVL.